Listed here is a single T cell receptor beta chain. The antigen is unknown. The three twin pairs were reared together, likely meeting the same infections. The data are from a study of identical twins' blood T cells. Study results and caveats: Out-of-frame TCRbeta clonotypes reportedly had markedly more similar V usage in twins than unrelated donors.

There are 14 residues in the CDR3. V was shortened by 3 bases and J by 2 bases, with 11 bases between the two germline ends. CDR1 is SGHRS and CDR2 is YFSETQ in the germline V gene. A single record per CDR3 protein comes from TCRdb applying MiXCR to the 5' RACE reads. The sample yields roughly 340,000 distinct CDR3 sequences, roughly 31% seen once. The clonotype originates from a woman between 18 and 55 years old in good health. The sequencing input was PBMCs. The chain links TRBV5-1 to TRBJ1-1, with D maybe TRBD1 (5 bases). CDR3 coding DNA: TGCGCCAGCAGCTCTGAGGGGCGAAACACTGAAGCTTTCTTT. Amino acid sequence: CASSSEGRNTEAFF. The full variable domain, rest sourced from reference TRBV5-1 and TRBJ1-1, is KAGVTQTPRYLIKTRGQQVTLSCSPISGHRSVSWYQQTPGQGLQFLFEYFSETQRNKGNFPGRFSGRQFSNSRSEMNVSTLELGDSALYLCASSSEGRNTEAFFGQGTRLTVV.